The clone carrying this TCR beta chain was seen a handful of times. Its antigen remains unknown. The sample originates from a study of early T cells in non-severe SARS-CoV-2 infection. Whole-study context: Alpha and beta chains were unpaired, from unsorted whole-blood bulk RNA.

Study-level results: Using VDJdb, the matching emphasized anti-spike CD8 responses while missing private and CD4 specificities.

Unique molecular identifiers were added to individual cDNA molecules. TCRdb processed the 5' RACE reads anew with MiXCR; each CDR3 protein has one entry. The sample consists of about 50,000 distinct CDR3 sequences, over 10% of them appearing once. Sequencing was performed on whole blood. This TCR was sampled from an adult who was a healthcare worker with PCR-confirmed SARS-CoV-2 infection or an uninfected control (not recorded which).

Here the CDR3 DNA reads TGTGCCAGCAGCTTCGGACAGGGATTTGAAAAACTGTTTTTT. Its protein product is CASSFGQGFEKLFF. The genes are TRBV7-2 and TRBJ1-4; 8 bases agree with TRBD1. Losses at the gene ends were 3 bases for V and 7 bases for J; bases not matched to a gene: 4. The V gene's germline CDR1 is SGHTA and CDR2 FQGNSA. The CDR3 has 14 amino acids.